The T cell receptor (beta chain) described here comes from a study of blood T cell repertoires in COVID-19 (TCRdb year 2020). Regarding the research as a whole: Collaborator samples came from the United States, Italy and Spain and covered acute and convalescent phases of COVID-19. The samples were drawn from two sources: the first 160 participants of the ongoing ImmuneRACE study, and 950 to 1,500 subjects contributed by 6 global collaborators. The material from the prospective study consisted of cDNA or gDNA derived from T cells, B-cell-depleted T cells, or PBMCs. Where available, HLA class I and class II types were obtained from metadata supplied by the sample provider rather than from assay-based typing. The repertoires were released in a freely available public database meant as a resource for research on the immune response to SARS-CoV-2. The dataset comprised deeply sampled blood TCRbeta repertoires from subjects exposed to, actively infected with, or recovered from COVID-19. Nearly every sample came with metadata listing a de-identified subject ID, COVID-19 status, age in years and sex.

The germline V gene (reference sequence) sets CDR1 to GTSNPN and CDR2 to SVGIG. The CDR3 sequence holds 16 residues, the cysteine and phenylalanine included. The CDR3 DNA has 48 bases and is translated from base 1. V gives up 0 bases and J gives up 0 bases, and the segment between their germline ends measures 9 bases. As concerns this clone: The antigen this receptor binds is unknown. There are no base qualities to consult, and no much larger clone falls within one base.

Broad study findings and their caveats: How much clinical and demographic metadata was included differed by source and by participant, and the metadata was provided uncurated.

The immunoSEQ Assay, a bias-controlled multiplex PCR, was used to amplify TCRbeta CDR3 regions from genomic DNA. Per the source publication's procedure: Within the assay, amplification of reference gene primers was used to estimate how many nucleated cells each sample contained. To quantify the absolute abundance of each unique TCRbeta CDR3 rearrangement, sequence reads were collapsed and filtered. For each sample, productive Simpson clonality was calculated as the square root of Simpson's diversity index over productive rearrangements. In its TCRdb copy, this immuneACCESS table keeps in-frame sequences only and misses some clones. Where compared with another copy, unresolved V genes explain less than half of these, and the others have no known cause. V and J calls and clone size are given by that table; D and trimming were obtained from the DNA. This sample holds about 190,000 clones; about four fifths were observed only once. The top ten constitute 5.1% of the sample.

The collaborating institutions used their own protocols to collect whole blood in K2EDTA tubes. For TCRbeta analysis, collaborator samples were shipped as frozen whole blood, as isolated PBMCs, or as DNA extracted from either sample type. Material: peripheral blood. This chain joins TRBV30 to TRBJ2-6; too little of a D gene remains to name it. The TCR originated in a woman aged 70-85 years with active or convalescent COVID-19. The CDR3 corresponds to CAWSVFSSSGANVLTF. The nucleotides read TGTGCCTGGAGTGTATTTTCCAGCTCTGGGGCCAACGTCCTGACTTTC.